The TCR beta chain described here comes from a study of T cells in Graves' hyperthyroidism and ophthalmopathy. Study details: Pretreatment peripheral blood was obtained at initial diagnosis.

Study-wide findings and caveats: The majority of expanded thyroid clonotypes above 0.001 also appeared in blood.

Those with hyperthyroidism were 18 to 65 years old, newly diagnosed, and ill for under 2 months. The PBMCs were sourced from fresh peripheral blood (10 ml). What was amplified from RNA transcripts were TCR beta CDR3 regions. The HTBI primer set was used in a first-round RT-PCR of the TCR CDR3. TCRdb re-called the multiplex PCR reads with MiXCR, one entry per CDR3 protein. The sample has some 250,000 distinct CDR3 sequences, 14% to 15% seen once. About this clonotype itself: Its specificity is unknown. The CDR3 does not end in the conserved phenylalanine or tryptophan, so this is likely a read error.

V shed 0 bases and J 6 bases; nucleotides not matched to a gene: 0. The CDR3 contains 13 residues. Germline V gene data show CDR1 as SGHRS and CDR2 as YFSETQ. The origin of this receptor is a middle-aged woman with Graves' hyperthyroidism that later progressed to Graves' ophthalmopathy. The J gene is TRBJ1-1, the V gene TRBV5-1, with 9 bases fitting TRBD1. The specimen was blood. The CDR3 protein is CASSLDRGPEAFS. Here the CDR3 DNA reads TGCGCCAGCAGCTTGGACAGGGGGCCTGAAGCTTTCTCT.